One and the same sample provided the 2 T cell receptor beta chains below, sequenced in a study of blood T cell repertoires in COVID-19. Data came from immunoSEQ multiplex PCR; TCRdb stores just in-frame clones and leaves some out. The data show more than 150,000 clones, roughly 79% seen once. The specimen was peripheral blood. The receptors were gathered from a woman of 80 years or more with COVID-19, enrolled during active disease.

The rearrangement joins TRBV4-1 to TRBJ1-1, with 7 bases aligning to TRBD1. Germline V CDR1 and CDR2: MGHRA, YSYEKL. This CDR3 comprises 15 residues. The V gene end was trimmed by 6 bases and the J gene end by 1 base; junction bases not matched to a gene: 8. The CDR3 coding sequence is TGCGCCAGCAGGAACAGGGGCCTGGAGAACACTGAAGCTTTCTTT. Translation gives CASRNRGLENTEAFF.

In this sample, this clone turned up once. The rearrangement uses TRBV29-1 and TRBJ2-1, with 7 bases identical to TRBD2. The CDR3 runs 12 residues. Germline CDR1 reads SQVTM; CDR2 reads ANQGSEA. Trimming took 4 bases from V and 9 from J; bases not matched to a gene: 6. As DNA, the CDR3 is TGCAGCGTTGCGGGAGGCGGAGGTGAGCAGTTCTTC. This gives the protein CSVAGGGGEQFF.